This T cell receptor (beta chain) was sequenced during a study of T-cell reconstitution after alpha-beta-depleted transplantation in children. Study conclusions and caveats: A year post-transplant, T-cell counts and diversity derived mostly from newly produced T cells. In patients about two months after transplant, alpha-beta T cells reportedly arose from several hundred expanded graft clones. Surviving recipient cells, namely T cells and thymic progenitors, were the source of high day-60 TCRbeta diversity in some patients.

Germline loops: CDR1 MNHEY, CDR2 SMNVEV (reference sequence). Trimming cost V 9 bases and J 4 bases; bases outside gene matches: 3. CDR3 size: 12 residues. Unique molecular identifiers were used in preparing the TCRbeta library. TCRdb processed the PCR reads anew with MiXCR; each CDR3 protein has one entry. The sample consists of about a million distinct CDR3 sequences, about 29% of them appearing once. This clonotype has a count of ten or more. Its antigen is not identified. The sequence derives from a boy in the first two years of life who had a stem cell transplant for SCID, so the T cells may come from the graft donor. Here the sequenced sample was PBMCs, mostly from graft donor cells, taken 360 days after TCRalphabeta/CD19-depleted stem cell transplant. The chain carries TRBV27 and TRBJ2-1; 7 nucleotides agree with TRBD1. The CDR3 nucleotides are TGTGCCAGGACGGACAGGTACAATGAGCAGTTCTTC. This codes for CARTDRYNEQFF.